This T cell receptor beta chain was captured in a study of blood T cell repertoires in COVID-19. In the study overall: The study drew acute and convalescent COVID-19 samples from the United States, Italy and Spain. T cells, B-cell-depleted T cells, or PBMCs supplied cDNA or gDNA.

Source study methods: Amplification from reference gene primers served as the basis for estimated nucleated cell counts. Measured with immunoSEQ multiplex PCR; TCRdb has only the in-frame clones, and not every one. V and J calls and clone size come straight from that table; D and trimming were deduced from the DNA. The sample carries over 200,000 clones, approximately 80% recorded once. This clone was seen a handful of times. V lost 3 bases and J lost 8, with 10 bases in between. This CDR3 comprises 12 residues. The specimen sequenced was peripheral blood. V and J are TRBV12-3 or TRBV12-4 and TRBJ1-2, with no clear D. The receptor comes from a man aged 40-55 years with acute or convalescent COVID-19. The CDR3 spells CASSFGTKGYTF. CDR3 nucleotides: TGTGCCAGCAGTTTTGGCACGAAAGGCTACACCTTC.